A single sample is the source of the 22 T cell receptor beta chains below, sequenced in a study of OX40 agonist ivuxolimab in advanced cancers. Sequencing used immunoSEQ multiplex PCR; TCRdb keeps in-frame clones, though not all of them. The sample lists 90,000 to 120,000 clones; roughly 90% were seen once. Sequencing was performed on CD4+ or CD8+ T cells sorted from blood, taken in a trial of the OX40 agonist ivuxolimab. These receptors were collected from an adult with an advanced solid tumor such as melanoma, head and neck, liver or kidney cancer.

V usage is TRBV9 and J usage is TRBJ1-5; TRBD1 aligns across 8 bases. Per the germline V gene, CDR1 is SGDLS and CDR2 is YYNGEE. The CDR3 contains 14 residues. Trimming took 5 bases from V and 5 from J; bases not matched to a gene: 6. The DNA for the CDR3 is TGTGCCAGCAGTGGACAGGGCCAGTATCAGCCCCAGCATTTT. As protein: CASSGQGQYQPQHF. Full variable domain (missing parts from reference TRBV9 and TRBJ1-5): DSGVTQTPKHLITATGQRVTLRCSPRSGDLSVYWYQQSLDQGLQFLIQYYNGEERAKGNILERFSAQQFPDLHSELNLSSLELGDSALYFCASSGQGQYQPQHFGDGTRLSIL.

V usage is TRBV6-5 and J usage is TRBJ2-7, with D perhaps TRBD2 (5 bases). The V and J ends lost 6 bases and 3 bases respectively, with 18 bases between them. Germline V gives CDR1 MNHEY, CDR2 SVGAGI. The CDR3 runs 15 residues. The CDR3: CASSRMEGGLYEQYF. CDR3 nucleotides: TGTGCCAGCAGCCGTATGGAAGGCGGACTCTACGAGCAGTACTTC.

This chain connects TRBV5-4 to TRBJ2-1; 12 bases fit TRBD2. This CDR3 comprises 16 residues. Germline V gene lookup returns CDR1 SGHNT and CDR2 YYREEE (reference sequence). Trimming took 3 bases from V and 4 from J; bases not matched to a gene: 5. The CDR3 sequence is CASSSRLAGVYNEQFF. The CDR3 DNA is TGTGCCAGCAGCTCAAGACTAGCGGGAGTTTACAATGAGCAGTTCTTC.

The chain has TRBV29-1 and TRBJ2-7; 10 bases agree with TRBD2. The ends lost 4 bases at V and 7 bases at J; junction bases unmatched: 7. CDR1 and CDR2 from the germline V gene are SQVTM and ANQGSEA. The CDR3 is 13 residues long. The chain's CDR3 is CSVAAIAGGEQYF. DNA of the CDR3: TGCAGCGTTGCCGCGATAGCGGGAGGTGAGCAGTACTTC.

This rearrangement joins TRBV5-6 to TRBJ2-7; TRBD1 agrees at 7 bases. Germline V gene data show CDR1 as SGHDT and CDR2 as YYEEEE. V dropped 2 bases and J dropped 5; count of bases not matched to a gene: 4. This CDR3 has 13 amino acids. CDR3 coding DNA: TGTGCCAGCAGCTTCCGGGACAGAGACGAGCAGTACTTC. Protein sequence: CASSFRDRDEQYF.

The rearrangement links TRBV29-1 to TRBJ2-7; no definite D call. Germline CDR1 is SQVTM and CDR2 is ANQGSEA. CDR3 length: 12 residues. V lost 6 bases and J lost 3, with 12 bases in between. The CDR3 is CSVANSYYEQYF. In nucleotides, the CDR3 is TGCAGCGTCGCTAATAGTTACTACGAGCAGTACTTC.

The rearrangement uses TRBV11-2 and TRBJ1-1; no firm D call. V was cut by 4 bases and J by 1 base, with 10 bases left in between. CDR1 and CDR2 from the germline V gene are SGHAT and FQNNGV. CDR3 length: 14 amino acids. CDR3 residues: CASSSSRGNTEAFF. In DNA, the CDR3 is TGTGCCAGCAGCTCCTCGCGCGGGAACACTGAAGCTTTCTTT. The full variable domain, with the rest looked up from reference TRBV11-2 and TRBJ1-1, is EAGVAQSPRYKIIEKRQSVAFWCNPISGHATLYWYQQILGQGPKLLIQFQNNGVVDDSQLPKDRFSAERLKGVDSTLKIQPAKLEDSAVYLCASSSSRGNTEAFFGQGTRLTVV.

This rearrangement joins TRBV7-2 to TRBJ2-7; a possible D gene is TRBD1 (6 bases). CDR3 length equals 16 residues. V was shortened by 0 bases and J by 2 bases, with 14 bases between the two germline ends. Germline CDR1 and CDR2: SGHTA and FQGNSA. In nucleotides, the CDR3 is TGTGCCAGCAGCTTAGCGATATGGGGGCGAACCTACGAGCAGTACTTC. Translation gives CASSLAIWGRTYEQYF.

The rearrangement links TRBV9 to TRBJ1-2; possible D gene TRBD1, 6 bases. Trimming pared 3 bases from V and 0 bases from J, leaving 12 bases between. Germline V gives CDR1 SGDLS, CDR2 YYNGEE. The CDR3 runs to 15 residues. The CDR3 DNA sequence: TGTGCCAGCAGCGGAGGACAGAGAGCTAACTATGGCTACACCTTC. It translates to CASSGGQRANYGYTF.

This chain uses TRBV18 with TRBJ2-7; D is perhaps TRBD1 (6 bases). This CDR3 is built from 14 residues. Germline lookup yields CDR1 KGHSH and CDR2 LQKENI. V gave up 2 bases and J gave up 1 base, with 9 bases separating them. CDR3 amino acids: CASSPSDSSYEQYF. The CDR3 coding sequence is TGTGCCAGCTCACCATCGGACAGTTCCTACGAGCAGTACTTC.

CDR3 bases: TGCGCCAGCAGCTTGGCCGGGACAGGATCGAGAGAGCAGTACTTC. Its protein is CASSLAGTGSREQYF. The chain combines TRBV5-1 with TRBJ2-5, with TRBD1 matching 8 bases. The CDR3 has 15 residues. The V gene's germline CDR1 is SGHRS and CDR2 YFSETQ. Trimming cost V 0 bases and J 11 bases; bases outside gene matches: 12.

The chain employs TRBV19 and TRBJ2-5; 9 bases line up with TRBD1. The DNA end favors TRBJ2-7, so the J call may be wrong. The CDR3 consists of 14 residues. In germline, CDR1 is LNHDA, CDR2 SQIVND (reference sequence). In DNA, the CDR3 is TGTGCCAGTAGTATATGGGGACAGGGTTACGAGCAGTACTTC. It translates to CASSIWGQGYEQYF.

The chain combines TRBV9 with TRBJ2-1; perhaps TRBD1 as D (6 bases). V gave up 4 bases and J gave up 5 bases, with 13 bases separating them. The CDR3 length is 14 residues. Germline values: CDR1 SGDLS, CDR2 YYNGEE. The CDR3 DNA reads as TGTGCCAGCAGCCGTACAGGGTTACACAATGAGCAGTTCTTC. Translation: CASSRTGLHNEQFF.

This chain's CDR3 is CSAPDRGIQYF. The CDR3 nucleotides read TGCAGTGCTCCGGACAGAGGCATTCAGTACTTC. The chain links TRBV20-1 to TRBJ2-4; weak D call: TRBD1 (6 bases). Germline V gene sequence: CDR1 DFQATT, CDR2 SNEGSKA (reference sequence). This CDR3 is 11 amino acids long. V was clipped by 5 bases and J by 9 bases, with 11 bases between them.

V usage is TRBV28 and J usage is TRBJ1-5; D gene uncertain. V was trimmed by 5 bases and J by 4 bases, leaving 6 bases between them. Germline-derived CDR1 and CDR2 are MDHEN and SYDVKM. CDR3 length equals 12 residues. The CDR3, as DNA: TGTGCCAGCAGTAACTTAAATCAGCCCCAGCATTTT. Protein sequence: CASSNLNQPQHF.

V usage is TRBV7-6 and J usage is TRBJ2-7; TRBD1 might be the D (6 bases). CDR1 is SGHVS and CDR2 is FNYEAQ in the germline V gene. The CDR3 is 18 amino acids. V was cut by 5 bases and J by 2 bases, with 25 bases left in between. The CDR3 DNA sequence: TGTGCCAGCAGCCAGCCTTGGGGGCGCACTACATCCCCCTACGAGCAGTACTTC. Translation gives CASSQPWGRTTSPYEQYF.

The gene calls are TRBV14 and TRBJ2-5; D perhaps matches TRBD1 (6 bases). The CDR3 sequence is 14 residues long. Trimming pared 4 bases from V and 4 bases from J, leaving 13 bases between. The germline V gene has CDR1 SGHDN and CDR2 FVKESK. CDR3 sequence (DNA): TGTGCCAGCAGCCTCGGCTGGGGGCGAGAGACCCAGTACTTC. Its protein product is CASSLGWGRETQYF.

This chain uses TRBV19 with TRBJ2-3, with TRBD2 matching 9 bases. Germline V CDR1 and CDR2: LNHDA, SQIVND (reference sequence). The CDR3 sequence is 18 residues long. The V and J ends lost 1 base and 8 bases, in that order; junction bases with no gene match: 16. The CDR3 region has the DNA TGTGCCAGTAGTATAGTTTCGGCTAGCGGGACCGGGATGGGTACGCAGTATTTT. Translating it yields CASSIVSASGTGMGTQYF.

The V call is TRBV19, the J call TRBJ1-1; maybe TRBD1 (5 bases). CDR1 and CDR2 from the germline V gene are LNHDA and SQIVND (reference sequence). There are 14 residues in the CDR3. The V end lost 10 bases, the J end lost 4 bases, and 19 bases lay between the germline ends. The CDR3, as DNA: TGTGCCACCGCCGATCGGGGCAGAGTCACTGAAGCTTTCTTT. The encoded protein is CATADRGRVTEAFF.

The chain is built from TRBV5-4 and TRBJ1-1; perhaps TRBD1 as D (5 bases). Germline CDR1 SGHNT, CDR2 YYREEE (reference sequence). The CDR3 sequence is 14 residues long. Trimming shortened V by 3 bases and J by 4 bases, and 13 bases separated the two germline ends. CDR3 in DNA: TGTGCCAGCAGCTCATCGGGACTGAGCACTGAAGCTTTCTTT. Residues: CASSSSGLSTEAFF.

The V call is TRBV4-2, the J call TRBJ2-7, with D maybe TRBD1 (6 bases). Germline V gene sequence: CDR1 LGHNA, CDR2 YNFKEQ. Trimming took 4 bases from V and 6 from J, leaving 19 bases between them. This CDR3 has 15 residues. CDR3 amino acids: CASSRQLQGNGEQYF. CDR3 bases: TGTGCCAGCAGCCGGCAACTACAGGGAAACGGCGAGCAGTACTTC.

The chain carries TRBV11-3 and TRBJ2-5; a weak D match, TRBD2 (6 bases). V lost 5 bases to trimming and J lost 4 bases, with 17 bases between them. The CDR3 has 15 amino acids. Germline V gives CDR1 SGHNT, CDR2 YENEEA. In DNA, the CDR3 is TGTGCCAGCAGCGGGAGGACCGCCCGGAGAGAGACCCAGTACTTC. Its protein product is CASSGRTARRETQYF.